This T cell receptor beta chain was found in a study of tumor-infiltrating lymphocytes in primary liver carcinoma. The researchers produced TCR beta cDNA from roughly 500 ng total RNA with a constant-region primer. Each TCR beta library was derived from three nested multiplex PCR rounds that employed slightly modified ARM-PCR. In the first two PCR rounds, TRBV1-TRBV30 forward primers were paired with a C-beta reverse primer, and each round lasted about 9 cycles. TCRdb called the multiplex PCR reads again in MiXCR, with one record for every CDR3 protein. Of approximately 42,000 distinct CDR3 sequences listed, roughly 77% are singletons. V lost 5 bases and J 12 bases, leaving 27 bases between the germline ends. The germline CDR1 and CDR2 sequences are SGHDT and YYEEEE. CDR3 length: 16 residues. From unsorted bulk tissue weighing about 17-30 mg, DNA and RNA were co-extracted.

The receptor comes from a woman under 40 with primary liver carcinoma and hepatitis B virus infection. The chain is built from TRBV5-6 and TRBJ2-1; D is perhaps TRBD2 (5 bases). Specimen: tumor-adjacent normal liver tissue. CDR3 bases: TGTGCCAGCAGTTTATACCGTGGACTGGGGATGTGGGTGCAGTTCTTC. Translated: CASSLYRGLGMWVQFF. The full variable domain, completed using reference TRBV5-6 and TRBJ2-1, is DAGVTQSPTHLIKTRGQQVTLRCSPKSGHDTVSWYQQALGQGPQFIFQYYEEEERQRGNFPDRFSGHQFPNYSSELNVNALLLGDSALYLCASSLYRGLGMWVQFFGPGTRLTVL.